The clone carrying this T cell receptor (beta chain) has more than one count but fewer than ten. This sample was taken from a study of beta chain features in type 1 diabetes. As every portion of the isolated RNA was reverse transcribed, the sequencing read expressed TCRB transcripts. The method was immunoSEQ multiplex PCR; TCRdb's version includes in-frame clones alone and lacks a portion of them. Of 430,000 or so clones in the sample, about an eighth were seen once. The sequence came from a woman under 30 in good health. Material for sequencing was naive CD4+ T cells from blood.

CDR3 sequence reads: CAWSLWQETQYF. CDR3 in DNA: TGTGCCTGGAGCCTTTGGCAAGAGACCCAGTACTTC. The chain employs TRBV30 and TRBJ2-5; D remains ambiguous. This CDR3 comprises 12 residues. CDR1 and CDR2 (germline): GTSNPN, SVGIG (reference sequence). Trimming left V 3 bases short and J 2 bases short, with 7 bases between.